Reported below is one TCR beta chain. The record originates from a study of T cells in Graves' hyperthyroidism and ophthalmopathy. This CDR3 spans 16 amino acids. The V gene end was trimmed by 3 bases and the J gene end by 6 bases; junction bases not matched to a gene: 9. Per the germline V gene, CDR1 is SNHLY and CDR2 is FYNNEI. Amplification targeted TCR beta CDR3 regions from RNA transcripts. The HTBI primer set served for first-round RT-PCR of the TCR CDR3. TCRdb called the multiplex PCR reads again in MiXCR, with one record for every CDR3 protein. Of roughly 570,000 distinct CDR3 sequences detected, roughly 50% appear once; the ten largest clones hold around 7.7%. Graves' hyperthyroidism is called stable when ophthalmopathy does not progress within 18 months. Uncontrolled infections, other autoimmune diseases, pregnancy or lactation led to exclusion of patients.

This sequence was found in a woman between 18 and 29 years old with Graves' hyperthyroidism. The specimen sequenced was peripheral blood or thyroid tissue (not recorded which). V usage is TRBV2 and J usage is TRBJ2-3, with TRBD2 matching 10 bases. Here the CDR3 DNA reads TGTGCCAGCAGTGACGGACTAGCGGATATTCGGGATACGCAGTATTTT. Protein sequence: CASSDGLADIRDTQYF.